One sample yielded the 32 T cell receptor beta chains listed below, sequenced in a study of tumor-infiltrating lymphocytes in primary liver carcinoma. The input was 500 ng total RNA; TCR beta cDNA was made from it with a constant-region primer. It was through three nested multiplex PCR rounds of slightly modified ARM-PCR that TCR beta libraries arose. Running 10 cycles apiece, the first two PCR rounds relied on TRBV1-TRBV30 forward primers together with a C-beta reverse primer. TCRdb re-analysed the multiplex PCR reads in MiXCR, keeping a single row per CDR3 protein. Of roughly 330,000 distinct CDR3 sequences in the sample, almost 65% were seen once. Unsorted whole blood supplied the blood RNA, and germline DNA was isolated too. Input material: peripheral blood. The receptors stem from a man aged 40-49 years with primary liver carcinoma and hepatitis B virus infection.

Turning to this clonotype: Because the CDR3 is missing its conserved closing phenylalanine or tryptophan, this is likely a read error. The limits of the CDR3 on the DNA are not certain, so only TCRdb's listed CDR3 is given. This sequence joins TRBV6-1 and TRBJ2-3; TRBD2, the table's D call, was not compared with the DNA. The CDR3 numbers 13 amino acids, ends counted. CDR1 MNHNS and CDR2 SASEGT come from the germline V gene. The CDR3: CASSSPIAERRYL.

J is TRBJ1-5 and V is TRBV6-2 or TRBV6-3, with TRBD1 as a possible D gene (5 bases). In germline, CDR1 is MNHEY, CDR2 SVGEGT. Trimming took off 2 bases at V and 7 bases at J, with 9 bases between the two ends. This CDR3 has 13 residues. The CDR3 reads CASSYGQGQPQHF. The CDR3 DNA follows: TGTGCCAGCAGTTACGGGCAGGGCCAGCCCCAGCATTTT.

This clonotype was recorded only once. Given the absence of the conserved phenylalanine or tryptophan at the CDR3 end, a read error is likely. This sequence joins TRBV10-3 and TRBJ2-7; TRBD2 might be the D (5 bases). Germline V CDR1 and CDR2: ENHRY, SYGVKD. The CDR3 covers 13 residues. Trimming removed 6 bases at V and 10 bases at J, with 19 bases between. The CDR3 DNA reads TGTGCCATCAGCGGCCTCAATGGAGGCGAACAGTACCTC. The encoded protein is CAISGLNGGEQYL.

This chain joins TRBV5-4 and TRBJ1-4; D remains ambiguous. Germline V CDR1 and CDR2: SGHNT, YYREEE (reference sequence). This CDR3 contains 16 residues. Deletions cut 4 bases from V and 10 bases from J, with 23 bases between. The CDR3 is CASSRDESPGRGKLFF. Here the CDR3 DNA reads TGTGCCAGCAGCCGGGATGAGTCTCCCGGGCGTGGAAAACTGTTTTTT.

This clonotype was observed a handful of times. The genes are TRBV6-2 or TRBV6-3 and TRBJ2-7, with 7 positions matching TRBD2. V shed 2 bases, J shed 11 bases, and the junction held 6 bases outside the gene matches. The CDR3 consists of 12 residues. Per the germline V gene, CDR1 is MNHEY and CDR2 is SVGEGT. CDR3 sequence (DNA): TGTGCCAGCAGTTACGGGCGGGAGAAAAAGTACTTC. It codes for CASSYGREKKYF.

This clonotype was seen at least ten times. The gene calls are TRBV6-5 and TRBJ2-6; D not certain. The germline V gene has CDR1 MNHEY and CDR2 SVGAGI. The germline V and J ends were trimmed by 4 bases and 4 bases, with 23 bases remaining between them. The length of the CDR3 is 19 residues. The CDR3 coding sequence is TGTGCCAGCAGTTCCCTTGGAGACTCGCGCGCTGGGGGGGCCAACGTCCTGACTTTC. Translated, it gives CASSSLGDSRAGGANVLTF.

The chain recombines TRBV5-6 with TRBJ1-1, with D unresolved. The CDR3 is 15 amino acids. The V end lost 0 bases, the J end lost 1 base, and 10 bases lay between the germline ends. Germline V CDR1 and CDR2: SGHDT, YYEEEE. CDR3 nucleotides: TGTGCCAGCAGCTTGGCCTGGCCGCAGAACACTGAAGCTTTCTTT. The encoded protein is CASSLAWPQNTEAFF.

This clonotype showed up just a few times. Since no conserved phenylalanine or tryptophan closes the CDR3, a read error is the likely cause. CDR3 sequence reads: CASSGGGPDTQYL. The CDR3 DNA sequence: TGTGCCAGCTCGGGGGGAGGGCCAGATACGCAGTATTTG. This sequence joins TRBV6-6 and TRBJ2-3; 7 nucleotides align to TRBD2. Trimming cost V 8 bases and J 4 bases; bases outside gene matches: 6. Germline CDR1 is MNHNY and CDR2 is SVGAGI (reference sequence). The CDR3 is 13 amino acids.

The table lists this clonotype with many counts. The chain uses TRBV6-5 and TRBJ1-5; 9 bases agree with TRBD1. Per the germline V gene, CDR1 is MNHEY and CDR2 is SVGAGI. There are 15 residues in the CDR3. V dropped 5 bases and J dropped 6; count of bases not matched to a gene: 8. The CDR3 reads CASSPSGQGSQPQHF. The CDR3 coding sequence is TGTGCCAGCAGTCCGTCGGGACAGGGAAGTCAGCCCCAGCATTTT.

Comments on this clonotype: Compared with germline, one end of the junction differs, possibly owing to a read error. This rearrangement joins TRBV6-1 to TRBJ2-5; D is possibly TRBD2 (5 bases). CDR1 is MNHNS and CDR2 is SASEGT in the germline V gene. The CDR3 has 13 amino acids. CDR3 sequence: CAGSREPEETQYF. DNA for the CDR3: TGTGCCGGCAGTCGGGAACCGGAGGAGACCCAGTACTTC.

This clonotype was counted a single time. This may stem from a read error, because a much larger clone lies one nucleotide away. The chain uses TRBV12-3 or TRBV12-4 and TRBJ1-5, with 8 nucleotides matching TRBD1. The CDR3 consists of 14 residues. V trimming: 11 bases; J trimming: 2 bases; junction bases outside the gene matches: 8. In DNA form, the CDR3 reads TGTGCCGGCACCTCGACAGGGGGCAATCAGCCCCAGCATTTT. Its translation: CAGTSTGGNQPQHF.

As for this clonotype: Because the CDR3 is missing its conserved closing phenylalanine or tryptophan, this is likely a read error. This chain connects TRBV28 to TRBJ2-2; 8 positions agree with TRBD1. The germline CDR1 and CDR2 sequences are MDHEN and SYDVKM. Trimming removed 6 bases from V and 1 base from J; junction bases left unmatched: 7. The CDR3 has 16 amino acids. CDR3 in DNA: TGTGCCAGCAGACCAACACAGGGGGAGAACACCGGGGAGCTGTTTTAT. This sequence encodes CASRPTQGENTGELFY.

This clonotype was found many times. The chain is built from TRBV29-1 and TRBJ2-4; 7 bases are a match to TRBD1. V lost 4 bases and J lost 7; bases outside the gene matches: 13. Germline V CDR1 and CDR2: SQVTM, ANQGSEA. The CDR3 sequence is 15 residues long. CDR3 loop: CSVAHPGTAVNIQYF. The CDR3 nucleotides read TGCAGCGTTGCCCACCCCGGGACAGCAGTCAACATTCAGTACTTC. Variable domain in full (rest from reference TRBV29-1 and TRBJ2-4): SAVISQKPSRDICQRGTSLTIQCQVDSQVTMMFWYRQQPGQSLTLIATANQGSEATYESGFVIDKFPISRPNLTFSTLTVSNMSPEDSSIYLCSVAHPGTAVNIQYFGAGTRLSVL.

The chain links TRBV7-9 to TRBJ1-5; 9 bases map to TRBD1. There are 17 residues in the CDR3. Trimming took 2 bases from V and 3 from J; bases not matched to a gene: 8. From germline, CDR1 is SEHNR and CDR2 FQNEAQ (reference sequence). CDR3 sequence (DNA): TGTGCCAGCAGCTTATGGGGGACAGGGAGGGACAATCAGCCCCAGCATTTT. This gives the protein CASSLWGTGRDNQPQHF.

Note on this clonotype: A single base separates this from a much larger clone, so it may be a read error. The chain couples TRBV5-4 to TRBJ2-1; D is undetermined. The germline V gene has CDR1 SGHNT and CDR2 YYREEE (reference sequence). The CDR3 runs to 14 residues. CDR3 DNA sequence: TGTGCCAGCAGCCTCCCGGGCTACTACAATGAGGAGTTCTTC. Protein sequence: CASSLPGYYNEEFF.

Remarks on this clonotype: This may be a read error: a much more frequent sequence differs by one nucleotide. The CDR3 coding sequence is TGTGCCAGCAGGCAGGATTTCCTGGGGGAGCATTACTTC. This gives the protein CASRQDFLGEHYF. The rearrangement links TRBV6-5 to TRBJ2-7, with D perhaps given as TRBD1 or TRBD2 (5 bases each). This CDR3 contains 13 residues. The germline V gene has CDR1 MNHEY and CDR2 SVGAGI.

This clonotype was recorded many times. This chain joins TRBV30 and TRBJ2-7; either TRBD1 or TRBD2 may fit D (5 bases each). The CDR3 covers 12 residues. Trimming pared 3 bases from V and 5 bases from J, leaving 11 bases between. The germline gives CDR1 GTSNPN, CDR2 SVGIG (reference sequence). The CDR3 sequence is CAWSVRDHEQYF. The DNA of the CDR3 is TGTGCCTGGAGCGTCAGGGACCACGAGCAGTACTTC.

V and J are TRBV14 and TRBJ1-1, with no clear D. The CDR3 consists of 13 residues. Trimming removed 3 bases at V and 3 bases at J, with 8 bases between. Germline CDR1 SGHDN, CDR2 FVKESK. The CDR3 DNA sequence: TGTGCCAGCAGCCAGCAATTGTACACTGAAGCTTTCTTT. This codes for CASSQQLYTEAFF.

About this clonotype itself: The CDR3 does not close with the conserved phenylalanine or tryptophan, likely indicating a read error. This rearrangement joins TRBV7-8 to TRBJ2-1; D gene uncertain. The V gene lost 1 base and the J gene lost 12 bases, with 10 bases spanning the gap. There are 12 residues in the CDR3. Germline CDR1 is SGHVS and CDR2 is FQNEAQ. The CDR3 loop is CASSLGSVWQFL. The CDR3 DNA follows: TGTGCCAGCAGCTTAGGTTCCGTGTGGCAGTTCTTA.

Concerning this clonotype itself: At one of its ends the junction is not consistent with the germline gene, which may arise from a read error. V usage is TRBV11-2 and J usage is TRBJ1-1, with TRBD1 identical over 7 bases. Germline-derived CDR1 and CDR2 are SGHAT and FQNNGV. This CDR3 is 14 amino acids long. In DNA, the CDR3 is TGTGCCAGTAGCTCGAACAGGGGTGAGACTGAAGTTTTCTTT. It is translated as CASSSNRGETEVFF.

On this clonotype itself: Its ends do not fully match the called genes, so a read error is possible. V is TRBV28 and J is TRBJ1-1; no clear D gene. The CDR3 has 12 residues. CDR1 MDHEN and CDR2 SYDVKM come from the germline V gene. CDR3 region: CASRDSGTEALF. DNA for the CDR3: TGTGCCAGCAGGGACTCGGGCACTGAAGCTCTCTTT.

Many counts were recorded for this clonotype. The rearrangement uses TRBV10-3 and TRBJ2-1, with TRBD2 matching 9 bases. V dropped 0 bases and J dropped 3; count of bases not matched to a gene: 3. The CDR3 extends over 16 amino acids. Germline V gene lookup returns CDR1 ENHRY and CDR2 SYGVKD. CDR3: CAISESNSGSYNEQFF. The CDR3 coding sequence is TGTGCCATCAGTGAGTCTAATAGCGGGAGCTACAATGAGCAGTTCTTC.

In the case of this clonotype: Being one base from a much bigger clone, this may be a read error. V gene TRBV7-8 combines with J gene TRBJ1-5, with D possibly being TRBD1 (5 bases). CDR1 is SGHVS and CDR2 is FQNEAQ in the germline V gene. The CDR3 is 13 residues long. CDR3 sequence reads: CASRTGGDQSQHF. CDR3 in DNA: TGTGCCAGCAGGACGGGGGGGGATCAGTCCCAGCATTTT.

This clonotype was seen ten or more times. The CDR3 DNA reads TGCAGCGTTGTTGTCAGCTGGAACACTGAAGCTTTCTTT. As protein: CSVVVSWNTEAFF. The V and J genes are TRBV29-1 and TRBJ1-1, with unresolved D. CDR1 is SQVTM and CDR2 is ANQGSEA in the germline V gene. Trimming took 4 bases from V and 1 from J, leaving 10 bases between them. The CDR3 sequence is 13 residues long.

This clonotype was recorded at least ten times. This chain joins TRBV11-2 and TRBJ2-7, with D hard to call. This CDR3 comprises 16 residues. V shed 4 bases and J shed 2 bases, with 18 bases lying between them. Germline V lookup: CDR1 SGHAT, CDR2 FQNNGV. As DNA, the CDR3 is TGTGCCAGCAGCTCGATCCTGGGCAGAGGCGCCTACGAGCAGTACTTC. Amino acid sequence: CASSSILGRGAYEQYF.

Points on this clonotype: A single base separates this from a much larger clone, so it may be a read error. This chain joins TRBV12-3 or TRBV12-4 and TRBJ1-4, with D unresolved. V was clipped by 6 bases and J by 4 bases, with 9 bases between them. The CDR3 sequence is 13 residues long. The CDR3 region has the DNA TGTGCCAGCAGCCTAGGAGTTAATGAAAAACTGTTTTTT. Translated, it gives CASSLGVNEKLFF.

As to this clonotype: The CDR3 ends on some other residue instead of the conserved phenylalanine or tryptophan, so this is likely a read error. No DNA is shown, since the ends of the CDR3 on it are uncertain; the CDR3 is the one TCRdb lists. This sequence joins TRBV11-2 and TRBJ2-7. The CDR3 adds up to 16 amino acids, both ends counted. In germline, CDR1 is SGHAT, CDR2 FQNNGV. The CDR3 region is CASGLVWSGRSYELYS.

Concerning this clonotype itself: A much more abundant neighbour one base away suggests this may be a read error. The rearrangement uses TRBV6-5 and TRBJ2-5; the D gene could be TRBD1 or TRBD2 (6 bases each). The CDR3 consists of 15 residues. V was clipped by 5 bases and J by 4 bases, with 17 bases between them. Germline CDR1 is MNHEY and CDR2 is SVGAGI. The CDR3 loop is CASSPRTGAGETQYF. The CDR3 nucleotides are TGTGCCAGCAGTCCCCGAACGGGGGCTGGAGAGACCCAGTACTTC.

J is TRBJ2-7 and V is TRBV5-6; 11 bases map to TRBD1. The length of the CDR3 is 16 residues. Trimming took 4 bases from V and 6 from J; bases not matched to a gene: 12. CDR1 is SGHDT, CDR2 YYEEEE, per germline. CDR3 residues: CASSPSYGQGALEQYF. The DNA for the CDR3 is TGTGCCAGCAGCCCGTCGTATGGACAGGGGGCTCTCGAGCAGTACTTC.

Here the CDR3 DNA reads TGTGCCAGCACCAGGGACAGCGTTCAGGCTGAGCAGTTCTTC. Translating it yields CASTRDSVQAEQFF. The V and J genes are TRBV6-1 and TRBJ2-1; 7 positions agree with TRBD1. The ends lost 7 bases at V and 9 bases at J; junction bases unmatched: 12. Germline V gene sequence: CDR1 MNHNS, CDR2 SASEGT. The CDR3 extends over 14 amino acids.

With regard to this clonotype: One end of the junction fails to match germline, which may point to a read error. CDR3 amino acids: CVSSPRTSGKSSTDTQYF. CDR3 nucleotides: TGTGTCAGCAGCCCGAGGACTAGCGGGAAGAGTAGCACAGATACGCAATATTTT. This sequence joins TRBV11-2 and TRBJ2-3; the match to TRBD2 covers 12 bases. The CDR3 extends over 18 amino acids. Germline CDR1 reads SGHAT; CDR2 reads FQNNGV. Using reference TRBV11-2 and TRBJ2-3 for the parts outside the CDR3, the full variable domain is EAGVAQSPRYKIIEKRQSVAFWCNPISGHATLYWYQQILGQGPKLLIQFQNNGVVDDSQLPKDRFSAERLKGVDSTLKIQPAKLEDSAVYLCVSSPRTSGKSSTDTQYFGPGTRLTVL.

This clonotype has at least ten counts. The chain combines TRBV4-2 with TRBJ1-3, with D unresolved. The CDR3 contains 15 residues. V lost 0 bases and J lost 4, with 10 bases in between. The germline gives CDR1 LGHNA, CDR2 YNFKEQ. CDR3 loop: CASSQDRPGGNTIYF. In nucleotides, the CDR3 is TGTGCCAGCAGCCAAGACAGGCCAGGAGGAAACACCATATATTTT.